This TCR beta chain is drawn from a study of T-cell reconstitution after alpha-beta-depleted transplantation in children (dated by TCRdb to the mid-2010s). As for the study more broadly: T-cell immune reconstitution after TCRalphabeta/CD19-depleted allogeneic hematopoietic cell transplantation in children was quantitatively tracked in the study by means of TCR repertoire profiling.

As regards this clonotype: There is no known antigen for this receptor. Per-base quality was not reported, and no clone a single base away is much larger than it.

The library was produced with PCR. Sequencing instrument: Illumina HiSeq 2500. To normalize quantification of the TCRbeta repertoire, the TCR libraries were built with molecular barcoding that relied on unique molecular identifiers. The public reads were reanalyzed by TCRdb: fastp trimming at Q25, MiXCR alignment, in-frame beta chains only. Records with the same CDR3 protein are collapsed into one entry carrying the most frequent genes and DNA. The sample yields approximately 420,000 distinct CDR3 sequences; approximately 11% were counted once. The ten largest clones capture roughly 6% of the sample. The source is a human donor who donated a stem cell graft to a child with acute myeloid leukemia. The sample consisted of PBMCs from the stem cell graft donor, taken from the stem cell graft.

The bases are TGCAGTGCCAGGACTAGCGGGAATGAAGAGACCCAGTACTTC. This is translated as CSARTSGNEETQYF. The chain is encoded by TRBV20-1 joined to TRBJ2-5; the central 12 bases match TRBD2. Spanning cysteine to phenylalanine, the CDR3 consists of 14 amino acids. This entry keeps only the CDR3 DNA: 42 bases, framed from base 1. Reading the germline V gene (reference sequence) gives CDR1 DFQATT and CDR2 SNEGSKA. The junction shows trimming of 6 bases on V and 3 bases on J, and the gene matches do not reach 5 bases of it.